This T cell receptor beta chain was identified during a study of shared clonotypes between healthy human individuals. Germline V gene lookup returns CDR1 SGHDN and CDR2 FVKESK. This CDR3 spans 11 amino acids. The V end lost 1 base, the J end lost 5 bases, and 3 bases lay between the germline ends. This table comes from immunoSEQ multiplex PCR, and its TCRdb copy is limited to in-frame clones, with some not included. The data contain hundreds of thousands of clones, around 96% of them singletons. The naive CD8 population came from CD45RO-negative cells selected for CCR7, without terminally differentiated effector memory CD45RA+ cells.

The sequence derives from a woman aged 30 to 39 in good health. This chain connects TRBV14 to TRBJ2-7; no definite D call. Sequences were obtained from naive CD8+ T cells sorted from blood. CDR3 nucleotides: TGTGCCAGCAGCCAAGGGCACGAGCAGTACTTC. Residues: CASSQGHEQYF.